These 10 T cell receptor beta chains came from one sample sequenced in a study of cytomegalovirus exposure and HLA in healthy donors. Amplification used 60 Vbeta primers and 13 Jbeta primers. The protocol was immunoSEQ multiplex PCR, while the TCRdb copy is restricted to in-frame clones and leaves out a portion. Altogether about 160,000 clones are present, about 72% being singletons, with the ten largest covering 2.2%. Sequencing input: PBMCs. The source of these receptors is a man in his fifties in good health and CMV-seropositive.

The chain links TRBV27 to TRBJ2-5; 9 nucleotides agree with TRBD2. The CDR3 sequence is 14 residues long. CDR1 is MNHEY, CDR2 SMNVEV, per germline (reference sequence). V lost 7 bases to trimming and J lost 5 bases; unmatched junction nucleotides: 8. The CDR3 loop reads CASKRAGGGETQYF. As DNA, the CDR3 is TGTGCCAGCAAACGAGCGGGGGGAGGGGAGACCCAGTACTTC.

The chain has TRBV28 and TRBJ1-1; no clear D gene. V shed 5 bases and J shed 5 bases, with 12 bases lying between them. The CDR3 covers 13 residues. Per the germline V gene, CDR1 is MDHEN and CDR2 is SYDVKM. The CDR3 reads CASSPRTRTEAFF. DNA for the CDR3: TGTGCCAGCAGTCCCCGGACTCGAACTGAAGCTTTCTTT.

CDR3 amino acids: CASSFETSGSEQFF. The DNA for the CDR3 is TGTGCCAGCAGCTTTGAGACTAGCGGAAGTGAGCAGTTCTTC. V is TRBV7-2 and J is TRBJ2-1, with TRBD2 matching over 9 bases. The CDR3 has 14 amino acids. Germline trimming cut 3 bases from V and 9 bases from J; bases unmatched to any gene: 6. The germline CDR1 and CDR2 sequences are SGHTA and FQGNSA.

A few counts support this clone. The J gene is TRBJ1-2, the V gene TRBV5-1; the D gene is possibly TRBD1 (5 bases). Germline V gives CDR1 SGHRS, CDR2 YFSETQ. This CDR3 spans 15 amino acids. Trimming cost V 1 base and J 4 bases, with 14 bases left between them. DNA of the CDR3: TGCGCCAGCAGCTTGCAGCCAGGGTCACGCTATGGCTACACCTTC. Residues: CASSLQPGSRYGYTF.

This clone appeared a few times. The gene calls are TRBV6-5 and TRBJ2-3, with 8 bases aligning to TRBD1. The CDR3 spans 12 residues. Unmatched junction bases numbered 0, after V lost 6 bases and J lost 4 bases. Germline loops: CDR1 MNHEY, CDR2 SVGAGI. CDR3 nucleotide sequence: TGTGCCAGCAGACAGGGGGCAGATACGCAGTATTTT. This sequence encodes CASRQGADTQYF.

This clone was counted a single time. This chain uses TRBV7-2 with TRBJ2-7; D is perhaps TRBD2 (6 bases). In germline, CDR1 is SGHTA, CDR2 FQGNSA. V was cut by 5 bases and J by 4 bases, with 12 bases left in between. The CDR3 loop spans 13 amino acids. CDR3 sequence (DNA): TGTGCCAGCAGCGTCGTTGGGGGGTACGAGCAGTACTTC. Translation: CASSVVGGYEQYF.

This chain joins TRBV9 and TRBJ1-2, with a weak D call TRBD1 (5 bases). CDR1 and CDR2 from the germline V gene are SGDLS and YYNGEE. This CDR3 is built from 15 residues. V lost 4 bases, J lost 1 base, and 14 bases lay in between. The CDR3 reads CASSPDRTSNYGYTF. In nucleotides, the CDR3 is TGTGCCAGCAGCCCGGATCGGACAAGTAACTATGGCTACACCTTC.

A word on this clone: A read error may produce the germline difference seen at one junction end. The rearrangement uses TRBV7-7 and TRBJ2-2; 12 bases are shared with TRBD2. The CDR3 loop spans 16 amino acids. CDR1 SSHAT and CDR2 FNYEAQ come from the germline V gene (reference sequence). In nucleotides, the CDR3 is TGTGCTAGCAGCTCGTCTAGCGGGGGGGCCCCCGGGGAGCTGTTTTTT. Its protein is CASSSSSGGAPGELFF.

CDR3 in amino acids: CASSLGLSGELFF. CDR3 nucleotide sequence: TGTGCCAGCAGCTTAGGGCTCTCCGGGGAGCTGTTTTTT. The chain employs TRBV7-3 and TRBJ2-2; D call uncertain. Germline lookup yields CDR1 SGHTA and CDR2 FQGTGA. This CDR3 is 13 amino acids long. V lost 2 bases, J lost 6 bases, and 7 bases lay in between.

CDR3 loop: CASSDTGRELNEKLFF. The CDR3 nucleotides are TGTGCCAGCAGCGACACGGGGCGGGAACTTAATGAAAAACTGTTTTTT. The chain joins TRBV7-9 to TRBJ1-4, with D possibly TRBD1 on 5 matching bases. This CDR3 region has 16 residues. Trimming pared 5 bases from V and 4 bases from J, leaving 17 bases between. Germline V gives CDR1 SEHNR, CDR2 FQNEAQ (reference sequence).